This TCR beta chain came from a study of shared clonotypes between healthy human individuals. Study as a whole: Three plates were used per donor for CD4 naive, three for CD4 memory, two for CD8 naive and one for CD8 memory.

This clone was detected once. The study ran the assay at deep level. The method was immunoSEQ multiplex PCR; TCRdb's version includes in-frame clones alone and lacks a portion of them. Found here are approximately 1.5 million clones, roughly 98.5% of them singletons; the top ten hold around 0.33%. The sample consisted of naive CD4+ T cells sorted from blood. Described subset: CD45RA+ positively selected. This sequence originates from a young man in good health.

CDR3 region: CATSNPPNYGYTF. CDR3 sequence (DNA): TGTGCCACCAGCAATCCTCCTAACTATGGCTACACCTTC. The J gene is TRBJ1-2, the V gene TRBV15; no reliable D call. Trimming pared 4 bases from V and 0 bases from J, leaving 6 bases between. The CDR3 spans 13 residues. CDR1 and CDR2 from the germline V gene are LNHNV and YYDKDF (reference sequence).